This TCR beta chain was captured in a study of tumor-infiltrating lymphocytes in glioblastoma multiforme. TCRB libraries came from RNA via three nested multiplex PCR rounds. Input was 0.5 ug total RNA, reverse-transcribed with a C-beta primer. No unique molecular identifiers were described for these TCRB libraries. In TCRdb, the multiplex PCR reads were re-called with MiXCR into one record per CDR3 protein. Of 15,000 to 20,000 distinct CDR3 sequences listed, about 70% are singletons. Germline V gene lookup returns CDR1 MNHNY and CDR2 SVGAGI (reference sequence). V lost 9 bases and J lost 2, with 8 bases in between. This CDR3 comprises 12 residues. General study findings and limits: Functional subtype sorting of these T cells was not performed. RNA-based TCR sequencing may distort clone frequencies, since cells carry unequal TCR transcript numbers.

This clonotype was found a few times. As yet, its antigen is unknown. A clone one base away is much larger, so this may be a read error. The chain has TRBV6-6 and TRBJ1-5; D is unresolved. The receptor was isolated from a male donor with glioblastoma. Sequenced sample: peripheral blood. CDR3 region: CASGVGNQPQHF. The CDR3 DNA sequence: TGTGCCAGTGGGGTTGGCAATCAGCCCCAGCATTTT.